The rows below give T cell receptor beta chains drawn from one sample of a study of neoadjuvant anti-PD-1 for oral cavity cancer. Profiled with immunoSEQ multiplex PCR; TCRdb holds only in-frame clones, not every one. The data contain about 14,000 clones, around 70% of them singletons. The material was PBMCs, obtained after nivolumab (anti-PD-1) treatment. The receptors stem from a person aged 40 to 85 with oral cavity squamous cell carcinoma. Each CDR3 is given with its conserved first and last residue. Each record gives: V gene, J gene, CDR3 protein.

>TRBV5-1|TRBJ1-2
CASSGGGTASNYGYTF
>TRBV30|TRBJ1-2
CAWSVWGNYGYTF
>TRBV10-3|TRBJ2-7
CAISNNREGSYEQYF
>TRBV27|TRBJ2-7
CASSLSGMAYEQYF
>TRBV5-4|TRBJ1-4
CASSLATGTTNEKLFF
>TRBV27|TRBJ2-1
CASSFLTPTNEQFF
>TRBV6-6|TRBJ1-3
CASSRAGPSGNTIYF
>TRBV27|TRBJ2-5
CASSRVGLVPETQYF
>TRBV5-1|TRBJ2-5
CASSFNRDVETQYF
>TRBV5-1|TRBJ2-3
CASSGGLADTQYF
>TRBV6-5|TRBJ1-1
CASSFQQGRSTEAFF
>TRBV10-3|TRBJ2-1
CAISESQVNEQFF
>TRBV18|TRBJ1-5
CASSPLGEARQPQHF
>TRBV7-9|TRBJ2-7
CASSSIAGGHGRQYF
>TRBV15|TRBJ2-1
CATSVACIGLAGGGNEQFF
>TRBV29-1|TRBJ2-5
CSAGTSGRAQETQYF
>TRBV11-1|TRBJ1-3
CASSETVPSGNTIYF
>TRBV25-1|.
CASTPGDGNEQYF
>TRBV5-1|TRBJ2-7
CASSLKSGGPYEQYF
>TRBV25-1|TRBJ2-3
CASSEYTGQPTDTQYF
>TRBV30|TRBJ2-7
CAWSSYYEQYF
>TRBV7-3|TRBJ2-2
CASSFPPVGLVPGELFF
>TRBV5-1|TRBJ2-2
CASSLNYLNTGELFF
>TRBV7-8|TRBJ1-3
CASSVRQVTSGNTIYF
>TRBV10-3|TRBJ1-2
CAISDNPRDGYTF
>TRBV29-1|TRBJ2-2
CSVVEGVTNTGELFF
>TRBV2|TRBJ2-1
CASRFSTGYNEQFF
>TRBV7-9|TRBJ2-7
CASSLASGSYEQYF
>TRBV6-6|TRBJ1-3
CASRQGGNTIYF
>TRBV30|TRBJ2-7
CAWSVVGAAGEQYF
>TRBV10-3|TRBJ2-1
CAGGQGSFNEQFF
>TRBV19|TRBJ1-5
CASSIVPGQGFGDQPQHF
>TRBV30|TRBJ2-7
CAWSPPGQGFPEQYF
>TRBV5-1|TRBJ2-5
CASSLVQSGETQYF
>TRBV7-8|TRBJ2-7
CASSPGQFIYEQYF
>TRBV5-6|TRBJ1-1
CASSFVGQATEAFF
>TRBV5-1|TRBJ2-7
CASSWGLAGVYEQYF
>TRBV30|TRBJ2-3
CAWSVQVRGPQYF
>TRBV10-3|TRBJ2-3
CAIRDGGDTQYF
>TRBV7-2|TRBJ2-1
CASSLSSGRYNEQFF
>TRBV10-3|TRBJ1-2
CAISPGQYYGYTF
>TRBV7-2|TRBJ2-7
CASSLSGLAGAHEQYF
>TRBV10-3|TRBJ1-1
CAIRGQGIENTEAFF
>TRBV7-9|TRBJ2-3
CASSPALGTQYF
>TRBV14|TRBJ2-5
CASSQVAGGKTQYF
>TRBV6-6|TRBJ1-2
CASSSRTGNTNYGYTF
>TRBV5-1|TRBJ2-7
CASSPGTGNEQYF
>TRBV6-6|TRBJ1-5
CASSGQEKQHF
>TRBV5-4|TRBJ1-2
CASSRGAQRTYGYTF
>TRBV9|TRBJ2-3
CASSFTTDTQYF
>TRBV6-1|TRBJ2-7
CASSRVRESNEQYF
>TRBV7-9|TRBJ2-1
CASSLGTGGSGFF
>TRBV5-1|TRBJ2-5
CASWGAGSVQETQYF
>TRBV14|TRBJ2-3
CASSQGARSDTQYF
>TRBV6-6|TRBJ1-2
CASSYTGGDPSDGYTF
>TRBV2|TRBJ1-1
CASSDGPNTEAFF
>TRBV29-1|TRBJ2-7
CSVEVLGGQDEQYF
>TRBV10-1|TRBJ2-1
CASSESRTSGSGQFF
>TRBV27|TRBJ2-7
CASTLSGRYSYEQYF